This T cell receptor (beta chain) was identified during a study of T cells after yellow fever vaccination. Trimming cost V 0 bases and J 6 bases, with 9 bases left between them. CDR1 and CDR2 from the germline V gene are SEHNR and FQNEAQ (reference sequence). This CDR3 is 13 amino acids long. Making TCR cDNA involved 5'RACE template switching, which added UMIs and a universal primer site. TCRdb re-called the 5' RACE reads through MiXCR, storing one row per CDR3 protein. Of about 260,000 distinct CDR3 sequences in the sample, about 5% were seen once. In this sample, this clonotype turned up many times. Its target is unknown. Points from the study as a whole: Weaker, the secondary response peaked sooner, at day 5 versus 15. Researchers cautioned that FACS-sorted repertoires could harbor abundant clonotypes contaminating from the bulk population.

The sequence was collected from a man between 18 and 29 years old who received the YFV17D yellow fever vaccine. The source material was CD4+ T cells sorted from PBMCs, sampled on the day of the yellow fever booster vaccination. V and J are TRBV7-9 and TRBJ2-7; no firm D call. The CDR3 region has the DNA TGTGCCAGCAGCTTAGCGGGTTCTGGCGAGCAGTACGTC. This gives the protein CASSLAGSGEQYV.